This T cell receptor (beta chain) was identified in a study of T cell repertoires in cytomegalovirus infection. Overall study context: Public TCR beta signatures provided an indication of both CMV infection and a matching HLA type.

This clonotype was detected many times. The CDR3 consists of 14 residues. V was clipped by 2 bases and J by 7 bases, with 16 bases between them. CDR1 and CDR2 (germline): SQVTM, ANQGSEA. TCRdb independently ran MiXCR on the reads; one entry per CDR3 protein. Seen here are 300,000 to 450,000 distinct CDR3 sequences, 15% to 20% observed once, and the top ten hold approximately 10%. The sample taken for sequencing was PBMCs. The origin of this receptor is a human donor in good health (CMV status not recorded). Some clones in this sample may be carry-over from other donors' samples. The rearrangement joins TRBV29-1 to TRBJ2-3; D is perhaps TRBD1 or TRBD2 (5 bases each). The CDR3: CSVETGPEVNTQYF. The CDR3 DNA reads TGCAGCGTTGAAACGGGACCAGAGGTGAATACGCAGTATTTT.